Below, one T cell receptor (beta chain) is given with its context. Those who donated, Caucasian adults without exception, all lived in Nashville, Tennessee. CD4+ cells were split into CD45RA+ naive and CD45RA-negative memory subsets. The data belong to a study of shared clonotypes between healthy human individuals. About the study: The study enrolled a couple of women and three men aged 18 to 49.

The ends were cut back, 7 bases at V and 3 bases at J, with 9 bases in the middle. Germline assignment: CDR1 SQVTM and CDR2 ANQGSEA. This CDR3 comprises 11 residues. Here immunoSEQ multiplex PCR was the method, and the copy in TCRdb shows in-frame clones only, minus some. This sample has roughly 2.6 million clones, with around nine tenths found just once. Sequencing was carried out using naive CD4+ T cells sorted from blood. The subset was: CD45RA+ positively selected. The chain joins TRBV29-1 to TRBJ1-2; unclear D gene. The TCR comes from a man in his late teens or twenties in good health. The CDR3 nucleotides are TGCAGCGCCGGCAGCTACTATGGCTACACCTTC. As protein: CSAGSYYGYTF.